One and the same sample provided the 12 T cell receptor beta chains below, sequenced in a study of T cells in Graves' hyperthyroidism and ophthalmopathy. Amplified TCR beta CDR3 regions came from RNA transcripts. The HTBI primer set drove a first-round RT-PCR of the TCR CDR3. TCRdb ran MiXCR on the multiplex PCR reads and lists one entry per CDR3 protein. The sample consists of around 240,000 distinct CDR3 sequences, 16% of them appearing once. The specimen was blood. The receptors here all came from a woman aged 18-30 years with Graves' ophthalmopathy.

This clonotype was detected many times. The chain recombines TRBV2 with TRBJ1-6; D possibly corresponds to TRBD1 (6 bases). The CDR3 runs to 15 residues. V dropped 4 bases and J dropped 8 bases, with 15 bases sitting between them. Germline CDR1 and CDR2: SNHLY and FYNNEI. The CDR3 bases are TGTGCCAGCAGTGTAAGAGGCAGGGGAGATTCACCCCTCCACTTT. Its protein is CASSVRGRGDSPLHF.

This clonotype came up many times. The chain recombines TRBV6-5 with TRBJ1-4; possibly TRBD1 for D (5 bases). The germline gives CDR1 MNHEY, CDR2 SVGAGI. V was shortened by 0 bases and J by 7 bases, with 12 bases between the two germline ends. There are 15 residues in the CDR3. The CDR3 loop is CASSYSWDLGEKLFF. The CDR3, as DNA: TGTGCCAGCAGTTACTCGTGGGACCTGGGTGAAAAACTGTTTTTT.

This clonotype was counted ten times or more. The V call is TRBV28, the J call TRBJ2-7, with D uncertain. Trimming stripped 5 bases from V and 3 bases from J, with 8 bases between. The germline gives CDR1 MDHEN, CDR2 SYDVKM. The CDR3 is 12 residues long. The CDR3 loop is CASSPGFYEQYF. CDR3 DNA sequence: TGTGCCAGCAGTCCAGGTTTCTACGAGCAGTACTTC.

A note on this clonotype: This clone may be a read error of a much larger clone one base away. The genes are TRBV6-1 and TRBJ2-1, with D uncertain. The CDR3 is 15 residues long. Per germline, CDR1 MNHNS and CDR2 SASEGT. CDR3 DNA: TGTGTCAGCAGTGACGAAAACCAACCGTACAATGAGCAGTTCTTC. Amino acid sequence: CVSSDENQPYNEQFF.

This clonotype was recorded many times. J is TRBJ2-5 and V is TRBV29-1; D is undetermined. V was trimmed by 3 bases and J by 1 base, leaving 18 bases between them. CDR1 and CDR2 (germline): SQVTM, ANQGSEA. The CDR3 covers 16 residues. The CDR3 coding sequence is TGCAGCGTTGATGGGGTTTCGGCCAGTCCCCAAGAGACCCAGTACTTC. Protein sequence: CSVDGVSASPQETQYF.

The sample holds many counts of this clonotype. The chain joins TRBV6-2 or TRBV6-3 to TRBJ2-5; a possible D gene is TRBD2 (5 bases). The germline gives CDR1 MNHEY, CDR2 SVGEGT. Trimming shortened V by 6 bases and J by 1 base, and 15 bases separated the two germline ends. This CDR3 contains 15 residues. The CDR3 protein is CASRTGITPQETQYF. The CDR3 bases are TGTGCCAGCAGGACGGGAATAACGCCCCAAGAGACCCAGTACTTC.

This clonotype has a count of ten or more. CDR3 region: CASRGWGQGTSGGAYEQYF. DNA of the CDR3: TGTGCCAGCAGAGGGTGGGGTCAAGGGACTAGCGGGGGAGCCTACGAGCAGTACTTC. The chain recombines TRBV28 with TRBJ2-7; 14 bases agree with TRBD2. CDR1 and CDR2 from the germline V gene are MDHEN and SYDVKM. J lost 2 bases, V lost 6 bases, and 15 bases had no gene match. The length of the CDR3 is 19 residues.

This clonotype was observed many times. The rearrangement uses TRBV11-3 and TRBJ2-3; D uncertain. The CDR3 covers 14 residues. V was pared by 1 base and J by 2 bases, with 7 bases between. Germline CDR1 and CDR2: SGHNT and YENEEA. The CDR3 DNA is TGTGCCAGCAGCTTAGGTGCAGTCACAGATACGCAGTATTTT. It yields the protein CASSLGAVTDTQYF.

In this sample, this clonotype turned up many times. The rearrangement links TRBV3-1 to TRBJ1-1, with TRBD1 matching over 7 bases. With V trimmed by 4 bases and J by 6 bases, 11 bases remained unmatched. This CDR3 spans 15 amino acids. CDR1 is LGHDT, CDR2 YNNKEL, per germline (reference sequence). The CDR3 region is CASSPVQTGSPEAFF. Here the CDR3 DNA reads TGTGCCAGCAGCCCGGTACAGACAGGGAGCCCTGAAGCTTTCTTT.

This clonotype has just a few counts. The chain employs TRBV28 and TRBJ1-3, with D tentatively TRBD1 (5 bases). The CDR3 has 14 residues. CDR1 and CDR2 (germline): MDHEN, SYDVKM. The V gene lost 6 bases and the J gene lost 0 bases, with 9 bases spanning the gap. In DNA form, the CDR3 reads TGTGCCAGCAGACTGGGGGGCTCTGGAAACACCATATATTTT. Encoded protein: CASRLGGSGNTIYF.

The rearrangement uses TRBV6-2 or TRBV6-3 and TRBJ1-5, with D perhaps matching TRBD1 (6 bases). This CDR3 is 13 amino acids long. Trimming shortened V by 4 bases and J by 15 bases, and 19 bases separated the two germline ends. Looked up from germline, CDR1 is MNHEY and CDR2 is SVGEGT. CDR3 in amino acids: CASSSLPGALRHF. CDR3 DNA sequence: TGTGCCAGCAGTTCACTTCCGGGGGCCCTTCGGCATTTT.

In its sample, this clonotype was seen many times. The genes are TRBV18 and TRBJ2-2; no clear D gene. V shed 3 bases and J shed 8 bases, with 10 bases lying between them. The length of the CDR3 is 13 residues. Germline loops: CDR1 KGHSH, CDR2 LQKENI. The CDR3 region has the DNA TGTGCCAGCTCACCTAGGGCCACGGGGGAGCTGTTTTTT. Translation gives CASSPRATGELFF.